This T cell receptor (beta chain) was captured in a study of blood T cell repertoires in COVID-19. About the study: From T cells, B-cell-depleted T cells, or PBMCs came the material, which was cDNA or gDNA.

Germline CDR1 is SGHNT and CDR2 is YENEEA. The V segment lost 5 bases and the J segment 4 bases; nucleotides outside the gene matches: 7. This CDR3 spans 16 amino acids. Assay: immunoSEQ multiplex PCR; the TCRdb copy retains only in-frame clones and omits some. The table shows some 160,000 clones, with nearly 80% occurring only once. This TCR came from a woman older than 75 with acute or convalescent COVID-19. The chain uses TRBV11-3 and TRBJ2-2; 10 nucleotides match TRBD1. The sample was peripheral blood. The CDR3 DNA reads TGTGCCAGCAGCAACCCGGGACAGGGGTCCACCGGGGAGCTGTTTTTT. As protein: CASSNPGQGSTGELFF. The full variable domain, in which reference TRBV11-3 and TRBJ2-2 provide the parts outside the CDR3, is EAGVVQSPRYKIIEKKQPVAFWCNPISGHNTLYWYLQNLGQGPELLIRYENEEAVDDSQLPKDRFSAERLKGVDSTLKIQPAELGDSAVYLCASSNPGQGSTGELFFGEGSRLTVL.